The clone carrying this T cell receptor beta chain was observed a few times. Its antigen remains unknown. Each of the donors was a healthy bone marrow donor. CDR1 and CDR2 (germline): LNHNV, YYDKDF (reference sequence). V was clipped by 0 bases and J by 4 bases, with 12 bases between them. The CDR3 covers 15 residues. Both 60 Vbeta primers and 13 Jbeta primers went into the PCR. This table comes from immunoSEQ multiplex PCR, and its TCRdb copy is limited to in-frame clones, with some not included. Found here are about 110,000 clones, over 60% of them singletons; the top ten hold roughly 2%. The record originates from a study of cytomegalovirus exposure and HLA in healthy donors. Study findings and constraints: In a later analysis, V- and J-gene trimming of beta chains associated with a DCLRE1C missense variant, replicated independently. Most subjects had HLA-A and HLA-B alleles reportedly predicted accurately by TCR beta sequences.

V gene TRBV15 combines with J gene TRBJ1-1; weak D call: TRBD1 (6 bases). The receptor's source is a woman aged 30 to 39 in good health and CMV-seronegative. Sequenced material: PBMCs. DNA for the CDR3: TGTGCCACCAGCAGAGAGGGGGCGGATAGCACTGAAGCTTTCTTT. It yields the protein CATSREGADSTEAFF.